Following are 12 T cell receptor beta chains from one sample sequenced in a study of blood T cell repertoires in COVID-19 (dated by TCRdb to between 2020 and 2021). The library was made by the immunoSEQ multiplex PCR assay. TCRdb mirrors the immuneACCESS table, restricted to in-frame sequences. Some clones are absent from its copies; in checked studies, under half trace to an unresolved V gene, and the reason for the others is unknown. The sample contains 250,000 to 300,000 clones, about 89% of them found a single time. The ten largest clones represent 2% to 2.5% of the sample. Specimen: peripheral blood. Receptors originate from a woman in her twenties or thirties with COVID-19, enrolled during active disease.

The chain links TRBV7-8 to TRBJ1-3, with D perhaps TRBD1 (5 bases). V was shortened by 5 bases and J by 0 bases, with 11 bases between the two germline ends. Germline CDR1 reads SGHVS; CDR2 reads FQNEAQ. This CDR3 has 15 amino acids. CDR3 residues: CASSANRFSGNTIYF. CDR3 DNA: TGTGCCAGCAGCGCCAACAGGTTCTCTGGAAACACCATATATTTT. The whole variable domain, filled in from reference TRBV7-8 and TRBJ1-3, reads GAGVSQSPRYKVAKRGQDVALRCDPISGHVSLFWYQQALGQGPEFLTYFQNEAQLDKSGLPSDRFFAERPEGSVSTLKIQRTQQEDSAVYLCASSANRFSGNTIYFGEGSWLTVV.

This chain's CDR3 is CASSPVQGAYNEQFF. The CDR3, as DNA: TGTGCCAGCAGCCCTGTCCAGGGGGCCTACAATGAGCAGTTCTTC. This chain links TRBV11-2 with TRBJ2-1, with 7 nucleotides matching TRBD1. The CDR3 runs 15 residues. Trimming took 5 bases from V and 2 from J; bases not matched to a gene: 6. Germline V lookup: CDR1 SGHAT, CDR2 FQNNGV.

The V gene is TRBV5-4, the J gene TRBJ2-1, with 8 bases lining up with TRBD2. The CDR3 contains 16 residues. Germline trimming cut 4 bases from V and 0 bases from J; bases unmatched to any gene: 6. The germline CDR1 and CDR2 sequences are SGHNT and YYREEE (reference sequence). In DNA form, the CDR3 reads TGTGCCAGCAGCCCCACCACTAGCGGCTCCTACAATGAGCAGTTCTTC. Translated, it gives CASSPTTSGSYNEQFF.

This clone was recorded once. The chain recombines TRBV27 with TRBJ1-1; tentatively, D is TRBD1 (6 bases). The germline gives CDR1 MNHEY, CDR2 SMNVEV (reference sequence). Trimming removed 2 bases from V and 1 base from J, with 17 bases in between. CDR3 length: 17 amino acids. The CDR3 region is CASSLKRGILSNTEAFF. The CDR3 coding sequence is TGTGCCAGCAGTTTAAAGAGGGGGATCCTATCGAACACTGAAGCTTTCTTT.

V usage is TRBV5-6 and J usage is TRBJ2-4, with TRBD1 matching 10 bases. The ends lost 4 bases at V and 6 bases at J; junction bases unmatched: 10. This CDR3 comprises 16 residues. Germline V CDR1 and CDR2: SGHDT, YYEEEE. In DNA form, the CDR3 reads TGTGCCAGCAGCGCTGGACAGGGGGGCCTTAGAAACATTCAGTACTTC. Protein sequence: CASSAGQGGLRNIQYF.

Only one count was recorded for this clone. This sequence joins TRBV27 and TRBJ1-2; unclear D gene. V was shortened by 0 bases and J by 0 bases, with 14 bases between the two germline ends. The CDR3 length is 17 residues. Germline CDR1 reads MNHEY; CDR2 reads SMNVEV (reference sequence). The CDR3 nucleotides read TGTGCCAGCAGTTTATCGGCCCCACCCCCTCCTAACTATGGCTACACCTTC. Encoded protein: CASSLSAPPPPNYGYTF.

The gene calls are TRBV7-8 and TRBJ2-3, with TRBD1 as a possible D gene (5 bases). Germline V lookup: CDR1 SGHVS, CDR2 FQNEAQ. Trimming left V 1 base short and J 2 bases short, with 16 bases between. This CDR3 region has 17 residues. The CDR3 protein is CASSLVLAGKVTDTQYF. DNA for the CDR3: TGTGCCAGCAGCTTAGTTCTCGCAGGGAAGGTCACAGATACGCAGTATTTT.

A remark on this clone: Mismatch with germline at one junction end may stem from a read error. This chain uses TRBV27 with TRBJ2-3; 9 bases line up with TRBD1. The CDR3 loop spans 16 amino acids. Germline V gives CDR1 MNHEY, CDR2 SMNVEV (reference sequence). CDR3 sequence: CASSLSTGGGTDTQYF. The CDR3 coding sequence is TGTGCCAGCAGTCTATCGACAGGGGGGGGCACAGATACGCAGTATTTT.

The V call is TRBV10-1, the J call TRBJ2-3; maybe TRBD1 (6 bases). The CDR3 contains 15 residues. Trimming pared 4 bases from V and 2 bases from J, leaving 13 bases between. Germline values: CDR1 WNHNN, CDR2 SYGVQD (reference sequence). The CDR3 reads CASSGLQGSTDTQYF. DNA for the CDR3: TGCGCCAGCAGTGGGTTACAGGGATCCACAGATACGCAGTATTTT.

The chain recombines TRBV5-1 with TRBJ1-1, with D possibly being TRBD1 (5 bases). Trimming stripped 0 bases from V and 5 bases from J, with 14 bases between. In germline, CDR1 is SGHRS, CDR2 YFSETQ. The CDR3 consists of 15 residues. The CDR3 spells CASSLAGVETTEAFF. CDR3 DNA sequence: TGCGCCAGCAGCTTGGCGGGGGTGGAAACGACTGAAGCTTTCTTT.

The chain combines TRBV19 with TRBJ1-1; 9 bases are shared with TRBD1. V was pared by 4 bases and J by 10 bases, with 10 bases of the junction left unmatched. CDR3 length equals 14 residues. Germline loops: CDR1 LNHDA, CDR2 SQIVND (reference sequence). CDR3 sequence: CASSSGTGKFAAFF. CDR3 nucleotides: TGTGCCAGTAGTAGTGGGACAGGGAAGTTCGCAGCTTTCTTT.

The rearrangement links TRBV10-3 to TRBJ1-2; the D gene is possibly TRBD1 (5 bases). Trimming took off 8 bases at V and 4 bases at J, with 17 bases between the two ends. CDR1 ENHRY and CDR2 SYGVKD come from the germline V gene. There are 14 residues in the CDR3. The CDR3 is CAIGVLGRGYGYTF. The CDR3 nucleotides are TGTGCCATCGGCGTACTGGGGCGCGGCTATGGCTACACCTTC.